The clone carrying this TCR beta chain was seen repeatedly, ten times or more. V lost 0 bases to trimming and J lost 2 bases; unmatched junction nucleotides: 8. Looked up from germline, CDR1 is SGHRS and CDR2 is YFSETQ. This CDR3 is built from 18 residues. This sample was included in a study of CD8 T cells in ankylosing spondylitis. From the 5' RACE reads, TCRdb called clonotypes with MiXCR, one entry per CDR3 protein. Among hundreds of thousands of distinct CDR3 sequences, 8% to 9.5% were seen once, and the ten largest hold approximately 6.3%. Sequences were obtained from blood, either unsorted or a sorted T cell fraction (not recorded which). J is TRBJ2-3 and V is TRBV5-1; 11 bases agree with TRBD2. This sequence was found in a male donor with ankylosing spondylitis or in good health (not recorded which). CDR3 bases: TGCGCCAGCAGCTTGGTGCCAGCGGGACTAGCGGTCACAGATACGCAGTATTTT. Protein product: CASSLVPAGLAVTDTQYF.